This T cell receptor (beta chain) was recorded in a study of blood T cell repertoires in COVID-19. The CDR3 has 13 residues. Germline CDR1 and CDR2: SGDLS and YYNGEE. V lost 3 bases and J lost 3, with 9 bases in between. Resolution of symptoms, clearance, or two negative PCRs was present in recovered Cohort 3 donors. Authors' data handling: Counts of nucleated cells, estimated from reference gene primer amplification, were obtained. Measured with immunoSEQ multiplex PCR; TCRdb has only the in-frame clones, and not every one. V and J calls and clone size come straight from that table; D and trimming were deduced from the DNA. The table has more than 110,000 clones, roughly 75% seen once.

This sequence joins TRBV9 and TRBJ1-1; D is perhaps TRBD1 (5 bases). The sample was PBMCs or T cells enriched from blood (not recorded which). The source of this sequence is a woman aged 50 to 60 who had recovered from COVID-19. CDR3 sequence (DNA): TGTGCCAGCAGCGGTCAGGGCTACACTGAAGCTTTCTTT. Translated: CASSGQGYTEAFF.